The 21 T cell receptor beta chains presented below share a single source sample, sequenced in a study of T cells in localized non-small cell lung cancer. TCRdb's table, derived via immunoSEQ multiplex PCR, lists solely in-frame clones and lacks some. This table has 45,000 to 60,000 clones, around 86% appearing once. Sequenced material: peripheral blood, taken before any cancer treatment. The receptors come from a woman between 35 and 70 years old with stage I lung adenocarcinoma.

The chain has TRBV30 and TRBJ2-5; 7 bases map to TRBD2. Unmatched junction bases numbered 5, after V lost 2 bases and J lost 5 bases. Germline V gives CDR1 GTSNPN, CDR2 SVGIG (reference sequence). The CDR3 has 13 amino acids. The CDR3 nucleotides read TGTGCCTGGAGTATTGGGGGGGATGAGACCCAGTACTTC. It yields the protein CAWSIGGDETQYF. The full variable domain, completed using reference TRBV30 and TRBJ2-5, is SQTIHQWPATLVQPVGSPLSLECTVEGTSNPNLYWYRQAAGRGLQLLFYSVGIGQISSEVPQNLSASRPQDRQFILSSKKLLLSDSGFYLCAWSIGGDETQYFGPGTRLLVL.

This clone was recorded a few times. The V call is TRBV6-1, the J call TRBJ1-6; D unresolved. The germline V gene has CDR1 MNHNS and CDR2 SASEGT. This CDR3 has 14 amino acids. The ends were cut back, 2 bases at V and 8 bases at J, with 10 bases in the middle. The CDR3 protein is CASSERSKDSPLHF. In DNA, the CDR3 is TGTGCCAGCAGTGAAAGGTCGAAGGATTCACCCCTCCACTTT.

The gene calls are TRBV28 and TRBJ2-7, with unresolved D. Trimming took off 4 bases at V and 4 bases at J, with 5 bases between the two ends. Germline lookup yields CDR1 MDHEN and CDR2 SYDVKM. The CDR3 runs 11 residues. CDR3 residues: CASSWGYEQYF. Here the CDR3 DNA reads TGTGCCAGCAGTTGGGGTTACGAGCAGTACTTC.

The V and J genes are TRBV7-6 and TRBJ1-2, with 7 bases fitting TRBD1. The CDR3 loop spans 14 amino acids. Germline CDR1 SGHVS, CDR2 FNYEAQ. V was clipped by 5 bases and J by 5 bases; unmatched bases: 8. CDR3 sequence reads: CASSRSGTEYGYTF. CDR3 nucleotides: TGTGCCAGCAGCAGATCCGGGACAGAGTATGGCTACACCTTC.

This clone was found once. The V gene is TRBV10-3, the J gene TRBJ2-5; no reliable D call. Germline lookup yields CDR1 ENHRY and CDR2 SYGVKD. V was shortened by 4 bases and J by 2 bases, with 14 bases between the two germline ends. The CDR3 loop spans 15 amino acids. CDR3 coding DNA: TGTGCCATCAGTGGGGGAAGGATGACACAAGAGACCCAGTACTTC. Its translation is CAISGGRMTQETQYF.

The V and J genes are TRBV11-2 and TRBJ2-7; D is unresolved. This CDR3 has 14 residues. V gave up 5 bases and J gave up 3 bases, with 14 bases separating them. Germline V gives CDR1 SGHAT, CDR2 FQNNGV. The CDR3 nucleotides are TGTGCCAGCAGCCGAAATGACAAGGACTACGAGCAGTACTTC. Translated: CASSRNDKDYEQYF.

The CDR3 spells CASSPSSGEGYTF. The CDR3 bases are TGTGCCAGCAGCCCATCTTCCGGGGAGGGCTACACCTTC. The genes are TRBV7-3 and TRBJ1-2; D unresolved. CDR1 is SGHTA and CDR2 is FQGTGA in the germline V gene. The V gene lost 5 bases and the J gene lost 8 bases, with 15 bases spanning the gap. The CDR3 is 13 amino acids.

The chain has TRBV5-6 and TRBJ2-7, with a weak D call TRBD2 (6 bases). V shed 4 bases and J shed 4 bases, with 12 bases lying between them. This CDR3 is built from 13 residues. CDR1 is SGHDT, CDR2 YYEEEE, per germline. The CDR3 loop is CASSPDGLYEQYF. CDR3 sequence (DNA): TGTGCCAGCAGCCCGGACGGACTATACGAGCAGTACTTC.

The chain joins TRBV30 to TRBJ2-7, with 15 bases matching TRBD2. Trimming cost V 2 bases and J 7 bases; bases outside gene matches: 9. The germline V gene encodes CDR1 GTSNPN and CDR2 SVGIG (reference sequence). The CDR3 loop spans 16 amino acids. The CDR3 loop reads CAWSPPGLAGGREQYF. In DNA, the CDR3 is TGTGCCTGGAGTCCTCCAGGACTAGCGGGGGGGCGGGAGCAGTACTTC.

The gene calls are TRBV30 and TRBJ1-4; D possibly corresponds to TRBD1 (5 bases). The CDR3 sequence is 14 residues long. V gave up 1 base and J gave up 4 bases, with 10 bases separating them. Per germline, CDR1 GTSNPN and CDR2 SVGIG (reference sequence). The CDR3 DNA reads as TGTGCCTGGAGTGGACAGAGCCTTAATGAAAAACTGTTTTTT. Translating it yields CAWSGQSLNEKLFF.

V is TRBV9 and J is TRBJ2-1; D may be TRBD2 (6 bases). The germline V and J ends were trimmed by 8 bases and 3 bases, with 15 bases remaining between them. This CDR3 is 14 amino acids long. CDR1 SGDLS and CDR2 YYNGEE come from the germline V gene. Here the CDR3 reads CASNRDSGYNEQFF. CDR3 DNA sequence: TGTGCCAGTAACCGGGATAGCGGCTACAATGAGCAGTTCTTC.

The chain has TRBV6-5 and TRBJ2-2, with D tentatively TRBD1 (6 bases). The germline V and J ends were trimmed by 10 bases and 4 bases, with 16 bases remaining between them. The CDR3 runs 14 residues. Germline V CDR1 and CDR2: MNHEY, SVGAGI. The CDR3 loop reads CATLRDKVTGELFF. CDR3 DNA sequence: TGTGCCACCCTTCGGGACAAAGTCACCGGGGAGCTGTTTTTT.

The V gene is TRBV6-1, the J gene TRBJ2-5, with 12 nucleotides matching TRBD2. The CDR3 loop spans 15 amino acids. J gave up 4 bases and V 4 bases, and 4 bases lay outside the gene matches. CDR1 MNHNS and CDR2 SASEGT come from the germline V gene. CDR3 in amino acids: CASSARLAGAETQYF. CDR3 nucleotide sequence: TGTGCCAGCAGTGCTAGACTAGCGGGGGCAGAGACCCAGTACTTC.

The chain's CDR3 is CASALDNRQSRANVLTF. The CDR3 DNA reads TGTGCCAGCGCCCTGGACAATAGACAAAGTCGGGCCAACGTCCTGACTTTC. The chain recombines TRBV5-6 with TRBJ2-6; a possible D gene is TRBD1 (5 bases). CDR1 SGHDT and CDR2 YYEEEE come from the germline V gene. CDR3 length equals 17 residues. Trimming removed 7 bases at V and 5 bases at J, with 22 bases between.

This clone was detected only a few times. J is TRBJ1-1 and V is TRBV4-2, with TRBD1 identical over 8 bases. The CDR3 spans 16 residues. The V and J ends lost 0 bases and 5 bases, in that order; junction bases with no gene match: 8. The germline gives CDR1 LGHNA, CDR2 YNFKEQ. The CDR3 coding sequence is TGTGCCAGCAGCCAAGATCTTACAGGGGGAAGGACTGAAGCTTTCTTT. Its translation: CASSQDLTGGRTEAFF.

The V gene is TRBV14, the J gene TRBJ2-1; D not certain. V lost 2 bases and J 10 bases, leaving 12 bases between the germline ends. This CDR3 is built from 13 residues. Germline CDR1 SGHDN, CDR2 FVKESK. CDR3 sequence: CASSQFVGNEQFF. The CDR3 bases are TGTGCCAGCAGCCAATTCGTAGGGAACGAGCAGTTCTTC.

The genes are TRBV6-1 and TRBJ1-1; TRBD1 matches 8 bases. The trim removed 5 bases at V and 4 bases at J, leaving 6 bases unmatched. The CDR3 totals 14 residues. Germline assignment: CDR1 MNHNS and CDR2 SASEGT. The CDR3: CASSFDRGGTEAFF. Written as DNA, the CDR3 is TGTGCCAGCAGTTTCGACAGGGGCGGCACTGAAGCTTTCTTT.

This sequence joins TRBV6-5 and TRBJ1-4; 8 positions agree with TRBD1. Germline values: CDR1 MNHEY, CDR2 SVGAGI. Trimming removed 2 bases from V and 8 bases from J; junction bases left unmatched: 10. This CDR3 is built from 16 residues. CDR3 protein: CASSYRPGGGREKLFF. The DNA of the CDR3 is TGTGCCAGCAGTTACAGGCCAGGGGGCGGTAGGGAAAAACTGTTTTTT.

This clone was picked up one time. The chain carries TRBV5-4 and TRBJ1-3; D perhaps matches TRBD1 (5 bases). Trimming left V 4 bases short and J 4 bases short, with 15 bases between. The CDR3 runs to 15 residues. From germline, CDR1 is SGHNT and CDR2 YYREEE (reference sequence). The CDR3: CASSPDPGRGNTIYF. The CDR3 DNA follows: TGTGCCAGCAGCCCTGACCCGGGGCGAGGAAACACCATATATTTT.

The J gene is TRBJ1-2, the V gene TRBV19, with TRBD1 as a possible D gene (6 bases). With 4 bases removed from V and 0 bases from J, the gap between germline ends came to 9 bases. Germline V lookup: CDR1 LNHDA, CDR2 SQIVND (reference sequence). This CDR3 has 14 amino acids. The DNA of the CDR3 is TGTGCCAGTAGTAGGGACAACTCTAACTATGGCTACACCTTC. Its protein product is CASSRDNSNYGYTF. Using reference TRBV19 and TRBJ1-2 for the parts outside the CDR3, the full variable domain is DGGITQSPKYLFRKEGQNVTLSCEQNLNHDAMYWYRQDPGQGLRLIYYSQIVNDFQKGDIAEGYSVSREKKESFPLTVTSAQKNPTAFYLCASSRDNSNYGYTFGSGTRLTVV.

This clone was seen only once. The chain has TRBV7-2 and TRBJ1-1, with 8 positions matching TRBD1. V shed 1 base, J shed 5 bases, and the junction held 3 bases outside the gene matches. Germline V lookup: CDR1 SGHTA, CDR2 FQGNSA. This CDR3 has 14 amino acids. The CDR3 bases are TGTGCCAGCAGCTTAGGACAGGGGTGGACTGAAGCTTTCTTT. This gives the protein CASSLGQGWTEAFF.